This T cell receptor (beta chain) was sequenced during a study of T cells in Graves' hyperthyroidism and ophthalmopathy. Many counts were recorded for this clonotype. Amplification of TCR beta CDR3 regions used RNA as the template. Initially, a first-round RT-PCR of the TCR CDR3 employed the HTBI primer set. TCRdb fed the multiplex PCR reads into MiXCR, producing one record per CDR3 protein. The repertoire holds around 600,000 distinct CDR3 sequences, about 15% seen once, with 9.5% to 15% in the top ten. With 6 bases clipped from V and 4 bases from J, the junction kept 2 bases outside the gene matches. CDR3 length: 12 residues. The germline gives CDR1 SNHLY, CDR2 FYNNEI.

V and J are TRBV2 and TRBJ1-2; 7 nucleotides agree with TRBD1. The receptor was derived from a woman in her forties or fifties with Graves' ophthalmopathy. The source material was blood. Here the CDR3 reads CASRGQSYGYTF. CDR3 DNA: TGTGCCAGCAGGGGACAGTCCTATGGCTACACCTTC.